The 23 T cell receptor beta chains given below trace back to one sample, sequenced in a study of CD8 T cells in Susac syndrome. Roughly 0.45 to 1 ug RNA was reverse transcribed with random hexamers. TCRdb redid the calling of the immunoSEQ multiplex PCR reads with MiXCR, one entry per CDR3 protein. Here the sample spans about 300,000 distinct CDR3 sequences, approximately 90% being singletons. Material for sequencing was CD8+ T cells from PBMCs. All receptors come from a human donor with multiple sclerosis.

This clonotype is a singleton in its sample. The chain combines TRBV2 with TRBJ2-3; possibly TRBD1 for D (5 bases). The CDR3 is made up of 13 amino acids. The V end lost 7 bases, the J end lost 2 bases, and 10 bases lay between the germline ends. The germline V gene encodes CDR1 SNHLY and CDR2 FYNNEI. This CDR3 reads CASNIGATDTQYF. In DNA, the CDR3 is TGTGCCAGCAATATTGGGGCCACAGATACGCAGTATTTT.

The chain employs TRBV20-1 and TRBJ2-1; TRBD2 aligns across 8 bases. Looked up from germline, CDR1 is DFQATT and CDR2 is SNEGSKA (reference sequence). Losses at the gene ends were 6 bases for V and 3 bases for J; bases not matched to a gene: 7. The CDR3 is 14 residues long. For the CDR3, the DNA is TGCAGTGCCGGGGGGGAGACCGTCTACAATGAGCAGTTCTTC. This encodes CSAGGETVYNEQFF.

DNA of the CDR3: TGTGCCAGCAGCGTAGAATCCCAAGAGACCCAGTACTTC. This gives the protein CASSVESQETQYF. The chain couples TRBV9 to TRBJ2-5; D ambiguous. This CDR3 region has 13 residues. V lost 0 bases to trimming and J lost 1 base, with 4 bases between them. CDR1 is SGDLS, CDR2 YYNGEE, per germline.

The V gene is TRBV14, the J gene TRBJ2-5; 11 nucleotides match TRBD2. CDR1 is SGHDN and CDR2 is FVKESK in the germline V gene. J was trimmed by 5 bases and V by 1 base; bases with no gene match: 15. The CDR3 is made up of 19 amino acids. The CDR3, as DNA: TGTGCCAGCAGCCAAGCCGGGGAGACTAGCGGGGCTTCGCGGGAGACCCAGTACTTC. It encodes CASSQAGETSGASRETQYF. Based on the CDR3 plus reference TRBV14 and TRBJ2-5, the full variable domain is EAGVTQFPSHSVIEKGQTVTLRCDPISGHDNLYWYRRVMGKEIKFLLHFVKESKQDESGMPNNRFLAERTGGTYSTLKVQPAELEDSGVYFCASSQAGETSGASRETQYFGPGTRLLVL.

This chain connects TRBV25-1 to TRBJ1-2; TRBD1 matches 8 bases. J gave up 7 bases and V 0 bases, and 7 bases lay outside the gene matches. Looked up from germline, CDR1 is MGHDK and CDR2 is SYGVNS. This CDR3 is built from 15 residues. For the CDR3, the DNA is TGTGCCAGCAGTGAATATTGGACAGGGAAAGGTGGCTACACCTTC. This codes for CASSEYWTGKGGYTF.

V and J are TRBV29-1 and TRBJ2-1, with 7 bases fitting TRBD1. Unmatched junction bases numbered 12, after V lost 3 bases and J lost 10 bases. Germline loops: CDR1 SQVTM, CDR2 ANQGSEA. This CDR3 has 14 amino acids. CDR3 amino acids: CSVDYGQVWEEQFF. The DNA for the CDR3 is TGCAGCGTTGACTACGGACAGGTTTGGGAAGAGCAGTTCTTC.

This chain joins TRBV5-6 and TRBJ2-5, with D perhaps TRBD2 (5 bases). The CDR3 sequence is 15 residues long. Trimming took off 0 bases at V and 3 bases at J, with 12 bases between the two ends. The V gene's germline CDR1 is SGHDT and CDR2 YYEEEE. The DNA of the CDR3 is TGTGCCAGCAGCTTGGGACTACCACTCGAAGAGACCCAGTACTTC. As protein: CASSLGLPLEETQYF.

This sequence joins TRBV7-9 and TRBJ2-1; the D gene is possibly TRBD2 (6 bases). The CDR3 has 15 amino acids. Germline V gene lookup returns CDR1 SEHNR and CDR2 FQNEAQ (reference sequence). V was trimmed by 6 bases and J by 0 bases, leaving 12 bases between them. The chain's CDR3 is CASRPFGGSYNEQFF. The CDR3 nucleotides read TGTGCCAGCAGGCCTTTCGGGGGCTCCTACAATGAGCAGTTCTTC.

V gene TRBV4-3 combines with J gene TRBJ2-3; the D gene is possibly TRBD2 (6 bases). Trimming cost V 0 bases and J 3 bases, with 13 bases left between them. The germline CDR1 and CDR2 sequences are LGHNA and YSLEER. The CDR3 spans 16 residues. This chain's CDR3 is CASSQELAEGTDTQYF. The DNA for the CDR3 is TGCGCCAGCAGCCAAGAATTAGCGGAGGGTACAGATACGCAGTATTTT.

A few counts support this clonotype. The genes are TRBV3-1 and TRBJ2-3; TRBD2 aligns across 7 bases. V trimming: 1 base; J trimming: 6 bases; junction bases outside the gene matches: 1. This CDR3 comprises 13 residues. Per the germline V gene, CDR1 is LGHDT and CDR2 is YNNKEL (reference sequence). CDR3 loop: CASSQVGGDTQYF. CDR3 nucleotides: TGTGCCAGCAGCCAAGTGGGGGGGGATACGCAGTATTTT.

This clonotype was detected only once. CDR3 nucleotides: TGTGCCACCAGCATCAGGGGGCACGAAAAACTGTTTTTT. The encoded protein is CATSIRGHEKLFF. The rearrangement uses TRBV15 and TRBJ1-4; 8 bases line up with TRBD1. The germline V gene encodes CDR1 LNHNV and CDR2 YYDKDF (reference sequence). The CDR3 spans 13 residues. The trim removed 4 bases at V and 8 bases at J, leaving 3 bases unmatched.

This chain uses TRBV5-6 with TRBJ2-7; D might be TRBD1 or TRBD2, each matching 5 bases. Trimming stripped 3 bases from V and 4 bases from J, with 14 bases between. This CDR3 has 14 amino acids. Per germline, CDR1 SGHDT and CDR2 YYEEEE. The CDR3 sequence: CASSSVRGMYEQYF. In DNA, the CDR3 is TGTGCCAGCAGCTCGGTCCGGGGCATGTACGAGCAGTACTTC.

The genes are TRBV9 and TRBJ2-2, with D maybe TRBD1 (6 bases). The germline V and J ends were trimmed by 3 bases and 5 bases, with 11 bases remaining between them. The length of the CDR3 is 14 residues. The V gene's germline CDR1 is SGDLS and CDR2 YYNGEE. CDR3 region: CASSASTGTGELFF. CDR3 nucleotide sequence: TGTGCCAGCAGCGCCTCAACAGGGACCGGGGAGCTGTTTTTT.

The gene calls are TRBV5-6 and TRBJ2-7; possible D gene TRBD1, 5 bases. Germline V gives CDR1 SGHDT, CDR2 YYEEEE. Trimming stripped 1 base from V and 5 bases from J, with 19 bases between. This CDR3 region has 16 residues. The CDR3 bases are TGTGCCAGCAGCTTGTTTCCAGGGCTACTGGGGCACGAGCAGTACTTC. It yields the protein CASSLFPGLLGHEQYF.

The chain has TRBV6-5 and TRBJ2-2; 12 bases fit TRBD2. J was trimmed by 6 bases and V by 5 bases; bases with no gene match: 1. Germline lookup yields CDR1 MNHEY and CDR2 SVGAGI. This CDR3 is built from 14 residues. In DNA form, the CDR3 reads TGTGCCAGCAGTCGGACTAGCGGGGCCGGGGAGCTGTTTTTT. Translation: CASSRTSGAGELFF.

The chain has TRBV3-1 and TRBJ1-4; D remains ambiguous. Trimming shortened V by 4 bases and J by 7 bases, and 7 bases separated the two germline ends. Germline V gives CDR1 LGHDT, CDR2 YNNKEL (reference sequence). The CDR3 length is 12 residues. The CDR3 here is CASSLLSEKLFF. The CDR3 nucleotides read TGTGCCAGCAGCCTACTCAGTGAAAAACTGTTTTTT.

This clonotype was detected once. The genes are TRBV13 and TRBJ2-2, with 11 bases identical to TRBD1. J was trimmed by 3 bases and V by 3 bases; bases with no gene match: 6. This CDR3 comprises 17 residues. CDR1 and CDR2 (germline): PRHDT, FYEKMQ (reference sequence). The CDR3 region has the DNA TGTGCCAGCAGCTTTGGACAGGGGGCGCCCGACACCGGGGAGCTGTTTTTT. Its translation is CASSFGQGAPDTGELFF.

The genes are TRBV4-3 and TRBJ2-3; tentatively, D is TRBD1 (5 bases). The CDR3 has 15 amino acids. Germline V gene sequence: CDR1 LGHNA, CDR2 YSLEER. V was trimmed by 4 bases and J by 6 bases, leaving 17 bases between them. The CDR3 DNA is TGCGCCAGCAGCCTAGACAGTCGCTTGGAGGATACGCAGTATTTT. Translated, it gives CASSLDSRLEDTQYF.

CDR3 loop: CASSLDGRTDTQYF. The CDR3 DNA sequence: TGTGCCAGCAGTTTAGACGGGAGGACAGATACGCAGTATTTT. The chain couples TRBV12-3 or TRBV12-4 to TRBJ2-3; TRBD2 matches 7 bases. The junction had 1 base not matched to a gene; V was cut back by 1 base and J by 3 bases. The CDR3 sequence is 14 residues long.

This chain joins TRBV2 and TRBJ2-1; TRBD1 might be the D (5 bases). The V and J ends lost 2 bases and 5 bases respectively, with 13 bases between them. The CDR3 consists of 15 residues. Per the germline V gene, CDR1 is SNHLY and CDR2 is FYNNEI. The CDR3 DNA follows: TGTGCCAGCAGTGAATGGCAGGGCGTAAACAATGAGCAGTTCTTC. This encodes CASSEWQGVNNEQFF.

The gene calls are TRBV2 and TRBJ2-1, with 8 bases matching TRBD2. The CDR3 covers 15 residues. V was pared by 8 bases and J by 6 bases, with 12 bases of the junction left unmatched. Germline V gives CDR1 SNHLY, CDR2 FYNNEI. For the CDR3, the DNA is TGTGCCAGCCCAACAGAGCGGGGGCGGCTCAATGAGCAGTTCTTC. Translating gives CASPTERGRLNEQFF.

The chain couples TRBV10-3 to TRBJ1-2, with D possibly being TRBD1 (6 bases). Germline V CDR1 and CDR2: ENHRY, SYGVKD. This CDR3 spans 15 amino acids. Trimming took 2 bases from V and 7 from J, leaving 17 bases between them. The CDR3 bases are TGTGCCATCAGTGAGATGGGGATGGGGGCACTTGGCTACACCTTC. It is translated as CAISEMGMGALGYTF.

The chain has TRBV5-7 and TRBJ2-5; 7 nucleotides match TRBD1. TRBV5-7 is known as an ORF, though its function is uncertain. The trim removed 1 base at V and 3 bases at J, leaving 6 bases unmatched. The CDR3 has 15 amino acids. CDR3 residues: CASSLPGTEEETQYF. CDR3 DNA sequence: TGTGCCAGCAGCTTGCCGGGGACAGAAGAAGAGACCCAGTACTTC.